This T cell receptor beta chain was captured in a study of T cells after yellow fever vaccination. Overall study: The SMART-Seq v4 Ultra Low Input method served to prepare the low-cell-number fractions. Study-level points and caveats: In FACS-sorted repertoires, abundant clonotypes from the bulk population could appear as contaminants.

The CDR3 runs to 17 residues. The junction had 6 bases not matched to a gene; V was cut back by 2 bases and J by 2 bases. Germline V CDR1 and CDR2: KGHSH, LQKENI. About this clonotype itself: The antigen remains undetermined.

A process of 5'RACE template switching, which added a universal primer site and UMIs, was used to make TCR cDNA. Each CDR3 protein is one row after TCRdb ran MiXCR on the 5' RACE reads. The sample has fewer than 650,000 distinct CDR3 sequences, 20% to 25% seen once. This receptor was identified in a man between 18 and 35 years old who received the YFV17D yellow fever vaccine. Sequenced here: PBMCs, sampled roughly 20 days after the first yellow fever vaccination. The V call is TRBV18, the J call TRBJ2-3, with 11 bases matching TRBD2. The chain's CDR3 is CASSPTTLAGVTDTQYF. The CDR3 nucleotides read TGTGCCAGCTCACCAACCACACTAGCGGGGGTCACAGATACGCAGTATTTT.